Presented here are 23 T cell receptor beta chains from one specimen sequenced in a study of blood T cells in healthy people across ages (dated by TCRdb to between 2014 and 2017). Library preparation was by 5' RACE. Sequencing was carried out with an Illumina HiSeq 2500. A second PCR of about 7 to 12 cycles was run with a J-beta primer mix and a sample-barcoded 5' primer. TCRdb reprocessing: public reads trimmed at Q25 with fastp, clones called with MiXCR, in-frame beta chains kept. Merged by CDR3 protein, the rows form single entries marked with the most common genes and DNA. This sample holds about 1.5 million distinct CDR3 sequences; roughly 43% were observed only once. 4% of the sample comes from the top ten. The sequenced material came from blood. Receptors originate from a young woman in good health.

J is TRBJ2-7 and V is TRBV6-2 or TRBV6-3, with a tentative D call TRBD2 (6 bases). The CDR3 is made up of 15 amino acids. Germline lookup yields CDR1 MNHEY and CDR2 SVGEGT. The V gene lost 2 bases and the J gene lost 1 base, with 12 bases spanning the gap. The CDR3 DNA is TGTGCCAGCAGTTACCCTCGCGGACTATCCTACGAGCAGTACTTC. Translating gives CASSYPRGLSYEQYF.

Only a few counts were recorded for this clonotype. The V gene is TRBV13, the J gene TRBJ1-2; 8 nucleotides line up with TRBD1. The CDR3 consists of 15 residues. J was trimmed by 8 bases and V by 6 bases; bases with no gene match: 14. CDR1 and CDR2 (germline): PRHDT, FYEKMQ (reference sequence). The CDR3 DNA sequence: TGTGCCAGCAGTGCCCCCACACAGGGGGATATCGGCTACACCTTC. As protein: CASSAPTQGDIGYTF.

This clonotype showed up just a few times. The gene calls are TRBV27 and TRBJ2-2; D uncertain. The V gene lost 3 bases and the J gene lost 3 bases, with 5 bases spanning the gap. The CDR3 length is 13 residues. Germline assignment: CDR1 MNHEY and CDR2 SMNVEV (reference sequence). CDR3 bases: TGTGCCAGCAGTTTTGAGTACACCGGGGAGCTGTTTTTT. It yields the protein CASSFEYTGELFF.

This clonotype has just a few counts. This chain uses TRBV4-2 with TRBJ2-2; 9 nucleotides agree with TRBD2. The CDR3 length is 18 residues. Germline trimming cut 1 base from V and 4 bases from J; bases unmatched to any gene: 10. Germline CDR1 LGHNA, CDR2 YNFKEQ. The CDR3 region is CASSQGGSGGDITGELFF. CDR3 DNA sequence: TGTGCCAGCAGCCAAGGAGGTAGCGGGGGCGATATCACCGGGGAGCTGTTTTTT.

This clonotype showed up just a few times. The rearrangement joins TRBV10-3 to TRBJ1-5; possible D gene TRBD1, 6 bases. Trimming took off 4 bases at V and 3 bases at J, with 13 bases between the two ends. The CDR3 extends over 15 amino acids. Germline values: CDR1 ENHRY, CDR2 SYGVKD. CDR3 sequence: CAISGNTGPNQPQHF. CDR3 DNA sequence: TGTGCCATCAGTGGGAACACAGGGCCCAATCAGCCCCAGCATTTT.

There are many counts of this clonotype. The J gene is TRBJ2-5, the V gene TRBV5-1; D may be TRBD1 (5 bases). CDR3 length equals 15 residues. V lost 1 base to trimming and J lost 11 bases, with 21 bases between them. Germline CDR1 is SGHRS and CDR2 is YFSETQ. The CDR3 DNA reads as TGCGCCAGCAGCTTGATCGCCGACAGATACAATGAGCAGTACTTC. It codes for CASSLIADRYNEQYF.

V gene TRBV24-1 combines with J gene TRBJ2-7; TRBD2 might be the D (5 bases). V was shortened by 4 bases and J by 4 bases, with 10 bases between the two germline ends. Germline V lookup: CDR1 KGHDR, CDR2 SFDVKD. CDR3 size: 13 residues. The CDR3 sequence is CATSDPGSYEQYF. Written as DNA, the CDR3 is TGTGCCACCAGTGACCCTGGGAGTTACGAGCAGTACTTC.

The table lists this clonotype with a few counts. This chain links TRBV28 with TRBJ2-1; 9 positions match TRBD2. The trim removed 3 bases at V and 15 bases at J, leaving 9 bases unmatched. CDR1 is MDHEN, CDR2 SYDVKM, per germline. This CDR3 is 13 amino acids long. The CDR3 coding sequence is TGTGCCAGCAGTTTCTGGACTAGCGCCGGGTGGTTCTTC. It is translated as CASSFWTSAGWFF.

This clonotype was found a few times. The rearrangement joins TRBV10-3 to TRBJ2-7, with 9 bases lining up with TRBD1. The germline CDR1 and CDR2 sequences are ENHRY and SYGVKD. CDR3 length: 16 residues. Unmatched junction bases numbered 3, after V lost 0 bases and J lost 0 bases. DNA of the CDR3: TGTGCCATCAGTGAGTCGGGACAGGGAGGCTCCTACGAGCAGTACTTC. Residues: CAISESGQGGSYEQYF.

A few counts support this clonotype. The chain recombines TRBV6-1 with TRBJ2-7; D is uncertain. The V end lost 0 bases, the J end lost 7 bases, and 16 bases lay between the germline ends. The V gene's germline CDR1 is MNHNS and CDR2 SASEGT. CDR3 length: 15 residues. The CDR3 region has the DNA TGTGCCAGCAGTGAAGCGTCCGGCTCCTACAATGAGCAGTACTTC. Its translation is CASSEASGSYNEQYF.

The chain combines TRBV5-8 with TRBJ1-6, with 9 bases fitting TRBD1. This CDR3 is 17 amino acids long. In germline, CDR1 is SGHTS, CDR2 YDEGEE. Trimming took 3 bases from V and 9 from J; bases not matched to a gene: 13. The CDR3 reads CASSSSLGTGWSSPLHF. CDR3 coding DNA: TGTGCCAGCAGCTCGTCACTCGGGACAGGGTGGAGTTCACCCCTCCACTTT.

V gene TRBV7-9 combines with J gene TRBJ1-1, with TRBD1 identical over 9 bases. V dropped 5 bases and J dropped 13; count of bases not matched to a gene: 8. The CDR3 totals 12 residues. The germline V gene encodes CDR1 SEHNR and CDR2 FQNEAQ (reference sequence). DNA of the CDR3: TGTGCCAGCAGCCCGGGACAGGGAGCGGTTTTCTTT. Protein: CASSPGQGAVFF.

In its sample, this clonotype was seen many times. Relative to the germline gene, one junction end is altered; a read error may explain this. The chain recombines TRBV4-3 with TRBJ2-7; 7 bases agree with TRBD1. Germline V gene lookup returns CDR1 LGHNA and CDR2 YSLEER. There are 15 residues in the CDR3. The chain's CDR3 is CASSSRQGISYEQYF. CDR3 DNA sequence: TGTGCCAGCAGCAGCCGACAGGGAATCTCCTACGAGCAGTACTTC.

V is TRBV11-2 and J is TRBJ2-1, with TRBD2 as a possible D gene (6 bases). This CDR3 has 18 residues. The V gene lost 3 bases and the J gene lost 4 bases, with 22 bases spanning the gap. Germline CDR1 SGHAT, CDR2 FQNNGV. The CDR3 DNA reads TGTGCCAGCAGCTTCGTCCCGGGACTCCCTCCCATATACAATGAGCAGTTCTTC. Amino acid sequence: CASSFVPGLPPIYNEQFF.

This clonotype has just one count. The chain is built from TRBV29-1 and TRBJ2-1; possible D gene TRBD1, 6 bases. V lost 7 bases to trimming and J lost 3 bases, with 28 bases between them. Germline assignment: CDR1 SQVTM and CDR2 ANQGSEA. The CDR3 has 18 residues. CDR3 in amino acids: CSGGSGQSAISHYNEQFF. CDR3 bases: TGCAGCGGAGGCAGCGGACAGTCAGCTATTAGTCACTACAATGAGCAGTTCTTC.

V is TRBV10-2 and J is TRBJ2-1, with 7 bases aligning to TRBD2. The J segment lost 9 bases and the V segment lost 2 bases, leaving 7 bases of the junction unmatched. CDR3 size: 14 residues. Germline CDR1 is WSHSY and CDR2 is SAAADI. As DNA, the CDR3 is TGCGCCAGCAGTGAGGGGAGGGGCGGAGGTGAGCAGTTCTTC. Amino acids: CASSEGRGGGEQFF.

In its sample, this clonotype was seen a few times. The chain is built from TRBV9 and TRBJ2-5; D is possibly TRBD1 (5 bases). The J call could be wrong; TRBJ2-1 is a better fit for the DNA end. This CDR3 contains 14 residues. Germline lookup yields CDR1 SGDLS and CDR2 YYNGEE. CDR3 DNA sequence: TGTGCCAGCAGCGTAGACAGGACCCAAGAGACCCAGTTCTTC. Translation: CASSVDRTQETQFF.

This clonotype was counted at least ten times. V gene TRBV7-9 combines with J gene TRBJ1-5, with D maybe TRBD1 (5 bases). This CDR3 is built from 16 residues. V lost 7 bases and J lost 2, with 18 bases in between. Per germline, CDR1 SEHNR and CDR2 FQNEAQ (reference sequence). As DNA, the CDR3 is TGTGCCAGCACCCGAGGGGACGGAGTCGGCAATCAGCCCCAGCATTTT. This codes for CASTRGDGVGNQPQHF.

This clonotype was counted between two and nine times. The gene calls are TRBV20-1 and TRBJ2-1, with 8 bases matching TRBD1. Per the germline V gene, CDR1 is DFQATT and CDR2 is SNEGSKA (reference sequence). The CDR3 sequence is 15 residues long. Trimming removed 2 bases from V and 6 bases from J; junction bases left unmatched: 9. The chain's CDR3 is CSARYKTGAFNEQFF. In nucleotides, the CDR3 is TGCAGTGCTAGATATAAGACAGGGGCCTTCAATGAGCAGTTCTTC.

The J gene is TRBJ2-5, the V gene TRBV7-8, with TRBD1 matching over 9 bases. From germline, CDR1 is SGHVS and CDR2 FQNEAQ. There are 15 residues in the CDR3. The junction had 4 bases not matched to a gene; V was cut back by 1 base and J by 4 bases. CDR3 in amino acids: CASSLVTGGTETQYF. CDR3 bases: TGTGCCAGCAGCTTAGTAACAGGGGGCACAGAGACCCAGTACTTC.

V gene TRBV4-3 combines with J gene TRBJ2-7, with 7 positions matching TRBD2. The CDR3 length is 16 residues. Germline CDR1 and CDR2: LGHNA and YSLEER. V was clipped by 1 base and J by 3 bases; unmatched bases: 9. The CDR3 DNA reads TGCGCCAGCAGCCAAGGGCTCGGGGGGAATCACTACGAGCAGTACTTC. Its translation: CASSQGLGGNHYEQYF.

The gene calls are TRBV15 and TRBJ2-7; a possible D gene is TRBD1 (6 bases). This CDR3 contains 18 residues. V lost 5 bases and J lost 0, with 23 bases in between. The germline gives CDR1 LNHNV, CDR2 YYDKDF (reference sequence). The CDR3 region has the DNA TGTGCCACCAGCTCCAGAGGGGCATTGGGGACACGCTCCTACGAGCAGTACTTC. Protein: CATSSRGALGTRSYEQYF.

The chain links TRBV2 to TRBJ2-1, with 7 bases that match TRBD2. This CDR3 is 16 amino acids long. Germline trimming cut 1 base from V and 1 base from J; bases unmatched to any gene: 4. CDR1 and CDR2 (germline): SNHLY, FYNNEI. The CDR3 DNA reads as TGTGCCAGCAGTGAAGAGAGCGGGAAGTCCTACAATGAGCAGTTCTTC. Its protein product is CASSEESGKSYNEQFF.